The clone carrying this TCR beta chain was seen more than once but under ten times. Germline lookup yields CDR1 MNHEY and CDR2 SMNVEV (reference sequence). CDR3 size: 14 residues. J lost 0 bases, V lost 4 bases, and 0 bases had no gene match. This record belongs to a study of shared clonotypes between healthy human individuals. A CD45RA-negative memory subset and a CD45RA+ naive subset were separated from the CD4+ cells. Sequencing used immunoSEQ multiplex PCR; TCRdb keeps in-frame clones, though not all of them. The repertoire holds over a million clones, roughly 95% seen once, with roughly 1.2% in the top ten.

This clonotype was sampled from a man aged 25-40 years in good health. The specimen was naive CD4+ T cells sorted from blood. The subset was: CD45RA+ positively selected. The chain combines TRBV27 with TRBJ1-5; 7 bases match TRBD1. The DNA of the CDR3 is TGTGCCAGCAGTTACAGGGGTAGCAATCAGCCCCAGCATTTT. It codes for CASSYRGSNQPQHF.